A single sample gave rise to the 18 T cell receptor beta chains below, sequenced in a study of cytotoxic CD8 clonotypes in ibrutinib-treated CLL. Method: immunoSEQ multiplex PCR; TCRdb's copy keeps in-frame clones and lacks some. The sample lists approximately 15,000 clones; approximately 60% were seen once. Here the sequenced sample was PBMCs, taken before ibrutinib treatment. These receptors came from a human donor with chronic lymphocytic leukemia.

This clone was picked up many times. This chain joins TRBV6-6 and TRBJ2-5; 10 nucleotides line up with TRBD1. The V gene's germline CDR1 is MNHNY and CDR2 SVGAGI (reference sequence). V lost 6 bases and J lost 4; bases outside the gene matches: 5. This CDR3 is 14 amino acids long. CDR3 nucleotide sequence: TGTGCCAGCAGGAAGACAGGGGGCACAGAGACCCAGTACTTC. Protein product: CASRKTGGTETQYF.

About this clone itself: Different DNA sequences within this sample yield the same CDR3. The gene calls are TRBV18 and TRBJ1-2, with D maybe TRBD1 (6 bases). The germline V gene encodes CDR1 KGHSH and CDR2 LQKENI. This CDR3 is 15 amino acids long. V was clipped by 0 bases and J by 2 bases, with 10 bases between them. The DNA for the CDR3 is TGTGCCAGCTCACCACCGGGGGGGCGAAACTATGGCTACACCTTC. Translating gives CASSPPGGRNYGYTF.

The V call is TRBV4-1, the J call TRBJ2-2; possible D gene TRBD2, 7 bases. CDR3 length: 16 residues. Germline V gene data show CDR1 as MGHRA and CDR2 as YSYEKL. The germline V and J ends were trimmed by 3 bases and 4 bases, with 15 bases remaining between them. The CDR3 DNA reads TGCGCCAGCAGCCACCTCGGGGGGCACGGCACCGGGGAGCTGTTTTTT. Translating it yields CASSHLGGHGTGELFF.

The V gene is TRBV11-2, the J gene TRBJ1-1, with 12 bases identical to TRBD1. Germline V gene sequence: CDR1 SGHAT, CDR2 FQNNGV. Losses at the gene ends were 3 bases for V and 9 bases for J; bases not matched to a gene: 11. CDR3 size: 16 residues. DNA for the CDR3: TGTGCCAGCAGCTTCGGGGGGCGCGGGACAGGGGGCCAAGCTTTCTTT. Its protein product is CASSFGGRGTGGQAFF.

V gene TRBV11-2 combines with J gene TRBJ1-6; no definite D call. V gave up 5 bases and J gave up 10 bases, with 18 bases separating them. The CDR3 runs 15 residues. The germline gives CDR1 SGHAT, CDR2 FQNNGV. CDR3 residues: CASSGWEERGSPLHF. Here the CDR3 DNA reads TGTGCCAGCAGCGGGTGGGAGGAGCGAGGGTCACCCCTCCACTTT.

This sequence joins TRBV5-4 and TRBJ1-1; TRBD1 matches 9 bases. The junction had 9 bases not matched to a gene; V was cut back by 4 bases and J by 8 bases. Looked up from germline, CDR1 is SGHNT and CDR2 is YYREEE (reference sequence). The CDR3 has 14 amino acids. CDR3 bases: TGTGCCAGCAGCCAGGACAGGGGCGAAGGAGAAGCTTTCTTT. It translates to CASSQDRGEGEAFF.

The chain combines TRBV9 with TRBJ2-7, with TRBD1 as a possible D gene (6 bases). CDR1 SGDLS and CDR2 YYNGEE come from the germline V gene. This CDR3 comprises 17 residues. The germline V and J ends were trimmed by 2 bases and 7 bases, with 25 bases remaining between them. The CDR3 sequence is CASSVAPGTPTPWEQYF. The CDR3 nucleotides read TGTGCCAGCAGCGTCGCCCCGGGGACACCGACCCCGTGGGAGCAGTACTTC.

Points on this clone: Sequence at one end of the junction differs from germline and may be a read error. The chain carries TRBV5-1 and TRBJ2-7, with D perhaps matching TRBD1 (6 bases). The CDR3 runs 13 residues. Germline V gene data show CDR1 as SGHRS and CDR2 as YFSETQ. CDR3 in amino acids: CASSLGTLYEQYF. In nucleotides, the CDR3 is TGTGCCAGCAGCCTCGGGACACTCTACGAGCAGTACTTC. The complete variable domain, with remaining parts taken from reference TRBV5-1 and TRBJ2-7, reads KAGVTQTPRYLIKTRGQQVTLSCSPISGHRSVSWYQQTPGQGLQFLFEYFSETQRNKGNFPGRFSGRQFSNSRSEMNVSTLELGDSALYLCASSLGTLYEQYFGPGTRLTVT.

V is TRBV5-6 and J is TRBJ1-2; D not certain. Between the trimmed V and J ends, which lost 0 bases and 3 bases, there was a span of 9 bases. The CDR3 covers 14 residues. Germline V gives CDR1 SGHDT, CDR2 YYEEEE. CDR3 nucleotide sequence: TGTGCCAGCAGCTTGGGGCAGGATGACTATGGCTACACCTTC. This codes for CASSLGQDDYGYTF.

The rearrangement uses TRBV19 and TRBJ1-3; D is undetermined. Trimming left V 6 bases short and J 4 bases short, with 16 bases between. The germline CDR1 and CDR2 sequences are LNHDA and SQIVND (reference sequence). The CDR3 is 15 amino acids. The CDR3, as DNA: TGTGCCAGTAGCGGACTCCCGGCCAGGGGAAACACCATATATTTT. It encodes CASSGLPARGNTIYF.

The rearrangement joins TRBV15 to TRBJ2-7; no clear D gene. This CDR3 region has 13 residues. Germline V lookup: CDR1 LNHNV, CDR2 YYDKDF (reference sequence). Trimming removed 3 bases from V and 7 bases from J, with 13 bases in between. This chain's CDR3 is CATSRERVGEQYF. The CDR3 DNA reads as TGTGCCACCAGCAGGGAACGAGTCGGGGAGCAGTACTTC.

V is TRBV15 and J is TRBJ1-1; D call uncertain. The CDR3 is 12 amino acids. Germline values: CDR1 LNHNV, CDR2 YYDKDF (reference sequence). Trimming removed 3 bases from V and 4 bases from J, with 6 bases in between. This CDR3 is CATSSGFTEAFF. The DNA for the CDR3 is TGTGCCACCAGCAGTGGGTTCACTGAAGCTTTCTTT.

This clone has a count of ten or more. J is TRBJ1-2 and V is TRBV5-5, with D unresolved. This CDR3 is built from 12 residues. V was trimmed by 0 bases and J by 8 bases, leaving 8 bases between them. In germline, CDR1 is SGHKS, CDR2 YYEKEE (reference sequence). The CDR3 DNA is TGTGCCAGCAGCTTGGAGGGTTACGGCTACACCTTC. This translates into CASSLEGYGYTF.

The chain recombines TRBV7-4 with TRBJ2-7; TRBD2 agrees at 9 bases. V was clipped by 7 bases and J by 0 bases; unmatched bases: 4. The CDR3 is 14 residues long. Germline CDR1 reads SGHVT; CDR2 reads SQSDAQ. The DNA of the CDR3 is TGTGCCAGCACCGAGCGGGGGGACTCCTACGAGCAGTACTTC. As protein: CASTERGDSYEQYF. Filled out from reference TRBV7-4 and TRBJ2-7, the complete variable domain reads GAGVSQSPRYKVAKRGRDVALRCDSISGHVTLYWYRQTLGQGSEVLTYSQSDAQRDKSGRPSGRFSAERPERSVSTLKIQRTEQGDSAVYLCASTERGDSYEQYFGPGTRLTVT.

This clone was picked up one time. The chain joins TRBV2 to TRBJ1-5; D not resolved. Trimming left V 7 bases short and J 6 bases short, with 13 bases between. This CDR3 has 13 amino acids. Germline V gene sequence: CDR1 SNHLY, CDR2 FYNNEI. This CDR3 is CASNQDPGQPQHF. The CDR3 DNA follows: TGTGCCAGCAATCAAGACCCCGGTCAGCCCCAGCATTTT.

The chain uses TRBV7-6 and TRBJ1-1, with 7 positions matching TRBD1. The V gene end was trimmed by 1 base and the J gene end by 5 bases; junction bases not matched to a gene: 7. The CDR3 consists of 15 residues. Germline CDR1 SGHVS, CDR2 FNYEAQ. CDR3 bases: TGTGCCAGCAGCTTAGGGGAGGGGGCGCGGACTGAAGCTTTCTTT. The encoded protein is CASSLGEGARTEAFF. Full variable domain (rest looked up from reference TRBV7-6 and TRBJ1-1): GAGVSQSPRYKVTKRGQDVALRCDPISGHVSLYWYRQALGQGPEFLTYFNYEAQQDKSGLPNDRFSAERPEGSISTLTIQRTEQRDSAMYRCASSLGEGARTEAFFGQGTRLTVV.

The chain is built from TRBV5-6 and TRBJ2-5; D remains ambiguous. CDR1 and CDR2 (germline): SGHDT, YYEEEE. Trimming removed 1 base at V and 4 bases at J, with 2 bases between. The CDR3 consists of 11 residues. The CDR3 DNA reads TGTGCCAGCAGCTTGAGAGAGACCCAGTACTTC. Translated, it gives CASSLRETQYF.

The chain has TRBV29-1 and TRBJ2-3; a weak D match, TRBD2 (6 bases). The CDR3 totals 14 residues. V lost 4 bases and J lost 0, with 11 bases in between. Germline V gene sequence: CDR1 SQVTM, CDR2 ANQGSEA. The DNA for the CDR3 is TGCAGCGTTGTTTCTAGCGCTAGCACAGATACGCAGTATTTT. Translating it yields CSVVSSASTDTQYF.